These 10 T cell receptor beta chains were sequenced from one sample in a study of cytomegalovirus exposure and HLA in healthy donors. Generated by immunoSEQ multiplex PCR, the TCRdb table keeps only in-frame clones and is missing some. The sample has 100,000 to 150,000 clones; 89% are singletons. Sequencing used PBMCs. The receptors originated from a young woman in good health and CMV-seronegative.

V gene TRBV30 combines with J gene TRBJ1-1, with D hard to call. The CDR3 is 12 amino acids. V gave up 2 bases and J gave up 13 bases, with 17 bases separating them. CDR1 and CDR2 (germline): GTSNPN, SVGIG (reference sequence). CDR3 in amino acids: CAWSSQDFVGFF. The CDR3 bases are TGTGCCTGGAGTTCTCAGGACTTCGTCGGTTTCTTT.

The chain employs TRBV28 and TRBJ2-7; the match to TRBD2 covers 7 bases. Germline V gene lookup returns CDR1 MDHEN and CDR2 SYDVKM. The CDR3 is made up of 14 amino acids. With 7 bases clipped from V and 1 base from J, the junction kept 7 bases outside the gene matches. CDR3 coding DNA: TGTGCCAGCACCATAGCGGGTCCTTCCTACGAGCAGTACTTC. This gives the protein CASTIAGPSYEQYF.

V and J are TRBV10-1 and TRBJ1-2; TRBD1 matches at 7 bases. The CDR3 contains 13 residues. V gave up 6 bases and J gave up 8 bases; unmatched junction bases: 9. The germline V gene encodes CDR1 WNHNN and CDR2 SYGVQD (reference sequence). The CDR3 DNA reads as TGCGCCAGCAGATTGGGACAGAGAACCGGCTACACCTTC. As protein: CASRLGQRTGYTF.

The chain has TRBV15 and TRBJ2-2, with 7 bases aligning to TRBD1. The germline V gene has CDR1 LNHNV and CDR2 YYDKDF (reference sequence). The CDR3 runs 16 residues. V lost 5 bases, J lost 0 bases, and 6 bases stayed unmatched. The CDR3 sequence is CATSGRDRANTGELFF. CDR3 in DNA: TGTGCCACCAGCGGCCGTGACAGGGCGAACACCGGGGAGCTGTTTTTT. The complete variable domain, with remaining parts taken from reference TRBV15 and TRBJ2-2, reads DAMVIQNPRYQVTQFGKPVTLSCSQTLNHNVMYWYQQKSSQAPKLLFHYYDKDFNNEADTPDNFQSRRPNTSFCFLDIRSPGLGDTAMYLCATSGRDRANTGELFFGEGSRLTVL.

This rearrangement joins TRBV7-6 to TRBJ2-7; the match to TRBD2 covers 8 bases. This CDR3 comprises 13 residues. CDR1 and CDR2 (germline): SGHVS, FNYEAQ. V lost 8 bases and J lost 7; bases outside the gene matches: 10. The CDR3 bases are TGTGCCAGCTCCCGGGAGGGCCCCGGGGAGCAGTACTTC. Its translation is CASSREGPGEQYF.

The V gene is TRBV18, the J gene TRBJ2-1; the match to TRBD2 covers 9 bases. CDR1 is KGHSH and CDR2 is LQKENI in the germline V gene. The V gene end was trimmed by 0 bases and the J gene end by 3 bases; junction bases not matched to a gene: 3. CDR3 size: 16 residues. The CDR3 DNA is TGTGCCAGCTCACCACCTGCTAGCGGGGTCTACAATGAGCAGTTCTTC. Translating it yields CASSPPASGVYNEQFF.

The chain combines TRBV7-8 with TRBJ1-2; 7 bases line up with TRBD1. V lost 2 bases and J lost 4; bases outside the gene matches: 19. From germline, CDR1 is SGHVS and CDR2 FQNEAQ. The CDR3 runs to 19 residues. This CDR3 is CASSLPLGTGTESFYGYTF. For the CDR3, the DNA is TGTGCCAGCAGCTTACCACTTGGAACCGGGACAGAAAGTTTCTATGGCTACACCTTC.

V gene TRBV5-8 combines with J gene TRBJ2-2; tentatively, D is TRBD1 (6 bases). The CDR3 contains 15 residues. Germline V lookup: CDR1 SGHTS, CDR2 YDEGEE. V lost 1 base and J lost 5, with 12 bases in between. In nucleotides, the CDR3 is TGTGCCAGCAGCTTGCACAGGGTCGGGACCGGGGAGCTGTTTTTT. This sequence encodes CASSLHRVGTGELFF.

The V call is TRBV7-6, the J call TRBJ1-5; the match to TRBD1 covers 7 bases. With 1 base clipped from V and 0 bases from J, the junction kept 12 bases outside the gene matches. There are 19 residues in the CDR3. From germline, CDR1 is SGHVS and CDR2 FNYEAQ. Here the CDR3 reads CASSLDSDRPPYSNQPQHF. The CDR3 DNA reads TGTGCCAGCAGCTTAGACTCGGACAGGCCCCCGTATAGCAATCAGCCCCAGCATTTT.

The chain has TRBV19 and TRBJ2-1; 13 nucleotides line up with TRBD2. Unmatched junction bases numbered 1, after V lost 3 bases and J lost 2 bases. The CDR3 has 16 residues. Germline V CDR1 and CDR2: LNHDA, SQIVND (reference sequence). This CDR3 is CASSMGTSGAYNEQFF. The CDR3, as DNA: TGTGCCAGTAGTATGGGGACTAGCGGGGCCTACAATGAGCAGTTCTTC.